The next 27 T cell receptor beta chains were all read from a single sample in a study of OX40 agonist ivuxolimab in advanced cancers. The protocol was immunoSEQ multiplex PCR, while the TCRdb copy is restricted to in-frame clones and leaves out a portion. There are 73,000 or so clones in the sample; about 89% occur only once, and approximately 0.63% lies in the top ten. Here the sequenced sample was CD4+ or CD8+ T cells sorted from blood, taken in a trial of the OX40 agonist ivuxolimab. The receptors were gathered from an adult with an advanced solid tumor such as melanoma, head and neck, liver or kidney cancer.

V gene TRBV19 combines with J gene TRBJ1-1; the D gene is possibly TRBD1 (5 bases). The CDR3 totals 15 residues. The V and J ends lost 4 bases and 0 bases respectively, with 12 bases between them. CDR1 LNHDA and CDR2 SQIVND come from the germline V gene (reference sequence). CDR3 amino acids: CASSSAGSVNTEAFF. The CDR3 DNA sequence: TGTGCCAGTAGTAGTGCAGGGTCCGTGAACACTGAAGCTTTCTTT.

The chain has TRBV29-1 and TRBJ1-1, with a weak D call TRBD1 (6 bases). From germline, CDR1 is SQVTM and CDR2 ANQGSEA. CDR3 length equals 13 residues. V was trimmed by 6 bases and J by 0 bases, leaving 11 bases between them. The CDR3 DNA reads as TGCAGCGTCTACAGGGATTTGAACACTGAAGCTTTCTTT. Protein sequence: CSVYRDLNTEAFF.

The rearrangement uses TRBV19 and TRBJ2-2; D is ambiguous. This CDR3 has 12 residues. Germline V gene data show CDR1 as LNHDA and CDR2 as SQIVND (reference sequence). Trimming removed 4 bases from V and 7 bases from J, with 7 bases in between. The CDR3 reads CASSTNVGELFF. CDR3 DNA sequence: TGTGCCAGTAGTACCAACGTCGGGGAGCTGTTTTTT. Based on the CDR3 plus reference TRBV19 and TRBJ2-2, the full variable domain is DGGITQSPKYLFRKEGQNVTLSCEQNLNHDAMYWYRQDPGQGLRLIYYSQIVNDFQKGDIAEGYSVSREKKESFPLTVTSAQKNPTAFYLCASSTNVGELFFGEGSRLTVL.

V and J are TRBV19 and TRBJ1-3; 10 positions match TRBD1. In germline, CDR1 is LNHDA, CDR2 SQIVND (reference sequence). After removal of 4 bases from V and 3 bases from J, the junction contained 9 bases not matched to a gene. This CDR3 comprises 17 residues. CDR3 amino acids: CASSNSGQGRIGNTIYF. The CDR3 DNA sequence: TGTGCCAGTAGTAACTCGGGACAGGGGAGAATTGGAAACACCATATATTTT.

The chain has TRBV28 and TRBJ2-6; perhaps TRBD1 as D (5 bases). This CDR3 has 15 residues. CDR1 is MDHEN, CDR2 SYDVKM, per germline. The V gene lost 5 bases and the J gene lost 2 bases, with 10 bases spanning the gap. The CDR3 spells CASSLTGTGANVLTF. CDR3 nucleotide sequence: TGTGCCAGCAGTCTAACAGGTACTGGGGCCAACGTCCTGACTTTC.

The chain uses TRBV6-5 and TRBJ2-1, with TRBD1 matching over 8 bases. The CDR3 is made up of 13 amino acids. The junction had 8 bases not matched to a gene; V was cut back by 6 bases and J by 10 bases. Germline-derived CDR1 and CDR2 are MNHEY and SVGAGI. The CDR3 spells CASREQGVGEQFF. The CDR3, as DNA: TGTGCCAGCAGAGAACAGGGGGTGGGCGAGCAGTTCTTC.

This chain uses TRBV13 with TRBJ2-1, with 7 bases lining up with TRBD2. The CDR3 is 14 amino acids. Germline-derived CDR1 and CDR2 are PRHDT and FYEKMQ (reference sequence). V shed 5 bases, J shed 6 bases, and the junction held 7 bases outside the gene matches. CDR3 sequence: CASSVGTISNEQFF. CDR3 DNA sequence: TGTGCCAGCAGCGTCGGGACTATCAGCAATGAGCAGTTCTTC.

CDR3 nucleotide sequence: TGTGCCAGCAGTAGTTCCGACGGGATATACGAGCAGTACTTC. This gives the protein CASSSSDGIYEQYF. V gene TRBV6-1 combines with J gene TRBJ2-7, with D possibly TRBD2 on 5 matching bases. Trimming pared 5 bases from V and 4 bases from J, leaving 15 bases between. The CDR3 runs 14 residues. Per the germline V gene, CDR1 is MNHNS and CDR2 is SASEGT.

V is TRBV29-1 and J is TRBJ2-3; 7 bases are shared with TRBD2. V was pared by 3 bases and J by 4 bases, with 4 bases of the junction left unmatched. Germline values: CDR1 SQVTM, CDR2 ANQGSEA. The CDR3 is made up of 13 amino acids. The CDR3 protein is CSVDRGRSDTQYF. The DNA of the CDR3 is TGCAGCGTTGATCGCGGGAGATCAGATACGCAGTATTTT.

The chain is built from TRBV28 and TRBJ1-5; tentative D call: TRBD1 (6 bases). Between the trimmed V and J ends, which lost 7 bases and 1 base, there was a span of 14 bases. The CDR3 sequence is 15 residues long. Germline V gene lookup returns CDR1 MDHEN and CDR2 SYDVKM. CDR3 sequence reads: CASTQRGGSNQPQHF. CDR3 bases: TGTGCCAGCACCCAGCGAGGGGGAAGCAATCAGCCCCAGCATTTT.

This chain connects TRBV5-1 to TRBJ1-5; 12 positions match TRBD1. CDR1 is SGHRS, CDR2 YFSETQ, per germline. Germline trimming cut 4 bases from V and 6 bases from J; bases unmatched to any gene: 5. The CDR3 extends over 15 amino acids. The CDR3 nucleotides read TGCGCCAGCAGCCCGGGACAGGGGGCGGGTCAGCCCCAGCATTTT. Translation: CASSPGQGAGQPQHF.

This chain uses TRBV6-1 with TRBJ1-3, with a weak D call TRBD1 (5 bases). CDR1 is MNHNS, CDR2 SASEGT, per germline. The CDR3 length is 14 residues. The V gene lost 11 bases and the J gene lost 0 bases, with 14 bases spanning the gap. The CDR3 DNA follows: TGTGCCGGCGGCACAGGCCCCTCTGGAAACACCATATATTTT. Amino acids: CAGGTGPSGNTIYF.

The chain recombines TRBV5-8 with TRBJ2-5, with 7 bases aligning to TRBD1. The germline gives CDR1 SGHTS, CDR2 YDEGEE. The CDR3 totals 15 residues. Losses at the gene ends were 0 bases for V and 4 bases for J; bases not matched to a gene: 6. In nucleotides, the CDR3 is TGTGCCAGCAGCTTGGGTTGGGCAGGGGGAGAGACCCAGTACTTC. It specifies CASSLGWAGGETQYF.

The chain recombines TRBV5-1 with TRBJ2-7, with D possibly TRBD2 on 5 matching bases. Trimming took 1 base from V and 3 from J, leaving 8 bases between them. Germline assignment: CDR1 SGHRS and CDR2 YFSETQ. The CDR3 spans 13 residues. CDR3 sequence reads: CASSLSGHYEQYF. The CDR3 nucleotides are TGCGCCAGCAGCTTGAGCGGCCACTACGAGCAGTACTTC.

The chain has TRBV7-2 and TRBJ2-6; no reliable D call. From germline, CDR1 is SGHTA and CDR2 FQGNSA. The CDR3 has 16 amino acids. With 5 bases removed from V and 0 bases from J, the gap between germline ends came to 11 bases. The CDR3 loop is CASSPPALSGANVLTF. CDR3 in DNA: TGTGCCAGCAGCCCCCCCGCGCTCTCTGGGGCCAACGTCCTGACTTTC. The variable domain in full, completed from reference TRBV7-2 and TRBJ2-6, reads GAGVSQSPSNKVTEKGKDVELRCDPISGHTALYWYRQSLGQGLEFLIYFQGNSAPDKSGLPSDRFSAERTGGSVSTLTIQRTQQEDSAVYLCASSPPALSGANVLTFGAGSRLTVL.

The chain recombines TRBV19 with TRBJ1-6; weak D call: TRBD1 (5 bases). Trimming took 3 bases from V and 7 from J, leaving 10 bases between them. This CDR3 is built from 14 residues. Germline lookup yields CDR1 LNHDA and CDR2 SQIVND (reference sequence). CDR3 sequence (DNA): TGTGCCAGTAGTATGCTACAGGAGAATTCACCCCTCCACTTT. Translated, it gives CASSMLQENSPLHF.

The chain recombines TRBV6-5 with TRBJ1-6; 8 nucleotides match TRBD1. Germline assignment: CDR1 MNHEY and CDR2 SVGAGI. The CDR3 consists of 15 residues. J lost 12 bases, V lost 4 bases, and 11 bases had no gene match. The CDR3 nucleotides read TGTGCCAGCAGTTCCGTACAGGGGGGGTCGTTACCCCTCCACTTT. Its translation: CASSSVQGGSLPLHF.

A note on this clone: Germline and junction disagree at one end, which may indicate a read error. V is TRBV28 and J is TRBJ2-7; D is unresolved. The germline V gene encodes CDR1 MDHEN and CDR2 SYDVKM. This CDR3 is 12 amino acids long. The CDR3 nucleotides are TGTGCCAGCAGTTTGCGAACGGTTTCAGGCCCCTTC. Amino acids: CASSLRTVSGPF.

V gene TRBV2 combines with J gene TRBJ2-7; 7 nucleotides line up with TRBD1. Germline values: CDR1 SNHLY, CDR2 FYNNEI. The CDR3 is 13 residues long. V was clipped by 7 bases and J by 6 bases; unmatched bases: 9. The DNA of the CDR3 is TGTGCCAGCAACCTACAGGGGCCCTGCGAGCAGTACTTC. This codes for CASNLQGPCEQYF.

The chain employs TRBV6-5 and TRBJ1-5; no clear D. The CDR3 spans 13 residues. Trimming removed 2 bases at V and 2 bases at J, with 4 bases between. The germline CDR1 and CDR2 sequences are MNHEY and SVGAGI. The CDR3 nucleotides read TGTGCCAGCAGTTACGATGGCAATCAGCCCCAGCATTTT. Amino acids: CASSYDGNQPQHF.

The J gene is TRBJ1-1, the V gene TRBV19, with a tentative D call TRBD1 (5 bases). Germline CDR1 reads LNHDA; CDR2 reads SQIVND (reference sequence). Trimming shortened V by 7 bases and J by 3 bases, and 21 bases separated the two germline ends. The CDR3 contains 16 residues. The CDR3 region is CASTPLNRGQHTEAFF. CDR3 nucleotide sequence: TGTGCCAGTACCCCCCTTAACCGGGGCCAACACACTGAAGCTTTCTTT. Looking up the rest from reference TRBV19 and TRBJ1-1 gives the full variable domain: DGGITQSPKYLFRKEGQNVTLSCEQNLNHDAMYWYRQDPGQGLRLIYYSQIVNDFQKGDIAEGYSVSREKKESFPLTVTSAQKNPTAFYLCASTPLNRGQHTEAFFGQGTRLTVV.

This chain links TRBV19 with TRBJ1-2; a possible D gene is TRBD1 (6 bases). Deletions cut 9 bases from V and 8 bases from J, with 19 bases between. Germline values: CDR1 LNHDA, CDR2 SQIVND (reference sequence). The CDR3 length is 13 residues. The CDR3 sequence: CASNPHRDGGYTF. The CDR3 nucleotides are TGTGCCAGCAACCCTCACAGGGACGGGGGCTACACCTTC. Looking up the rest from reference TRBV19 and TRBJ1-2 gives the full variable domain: DGGITQSPKYLFRKEGQNVTLSCEQNLNHDAMYWYRQDPGQGLRLIYYSQIVNDFQKGDIAEGYSVSREKKESFPLTVTSAQKNPTAFYLCASNPHRDGGYTFGSGTRLTVV.

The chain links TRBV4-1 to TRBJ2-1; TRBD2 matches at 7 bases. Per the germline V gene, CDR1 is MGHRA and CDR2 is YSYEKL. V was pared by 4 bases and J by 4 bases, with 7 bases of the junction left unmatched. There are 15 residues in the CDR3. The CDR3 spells CASSRLGLEYNEQFF. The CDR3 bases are TGCGCCAGCAGCCGCCTCGGACTAGAGTACAATGAGCAGTTCTTC.

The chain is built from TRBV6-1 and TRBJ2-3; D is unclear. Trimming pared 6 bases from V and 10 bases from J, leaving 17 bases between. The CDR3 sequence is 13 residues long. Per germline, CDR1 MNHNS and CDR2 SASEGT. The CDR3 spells CASRKSSPEAQYF. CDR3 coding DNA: TGTGCCAGCAGGAAATCGTCACCCGAGGCGCAGTATTTT.

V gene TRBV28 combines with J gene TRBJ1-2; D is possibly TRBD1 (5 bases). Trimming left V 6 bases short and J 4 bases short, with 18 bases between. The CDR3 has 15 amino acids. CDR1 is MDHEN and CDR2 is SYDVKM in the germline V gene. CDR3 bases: TGTGCCAGCAGCCCCCCGGCGGGGCGCGGCTATGGCTACACCTTC. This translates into CASSPPAGRGYGYTF.

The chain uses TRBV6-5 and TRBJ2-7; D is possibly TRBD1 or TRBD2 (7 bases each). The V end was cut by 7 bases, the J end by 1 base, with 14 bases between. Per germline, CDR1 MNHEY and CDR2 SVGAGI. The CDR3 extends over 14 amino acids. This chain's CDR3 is CASTRGRGSYEQYF. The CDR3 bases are TGTGCCAGCACCAGGGGGAGGGGGTCCTACGAGCAGTACTTC.

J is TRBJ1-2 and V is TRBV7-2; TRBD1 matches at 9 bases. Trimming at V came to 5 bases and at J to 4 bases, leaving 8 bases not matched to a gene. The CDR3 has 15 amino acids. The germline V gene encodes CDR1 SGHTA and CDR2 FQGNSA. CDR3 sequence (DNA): TGTGCCAGCAGCCGGGGGGACAGGGTTGGCTATGGCTACACCTTC. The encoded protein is CASSRGDRVGYGYTF.